This TCR beta chain was sequenced for a study of blood T cell repertoires in COVID-19. On the study more broadly: Nucleic acid was either cDNA or gDNA, and it came from T cells, B-cell-depleted T cells, or PBMCs.

Only in-frame clones appear in the TCRdb table, and some are missing; sequencing was by immunoSEQ multiplex PCR. The data hold fewer than 150,000 clones, with 85% observed a single time. This CDR3 is 13 amino acids long. Deletions cut 7 bases from V and 4 bases from J, with 13 bases between. Germline-derived CDR1 and CDR2 are MDHEN and SYDVKM. The clonotype originates from a man aged 40-49 years with acute or convalescent COVID-19. Specimen: peripheral blood. This chain connects TRBV28 to TRBJ2-5; possibly TRBD1 for D (5 bases). As DNA, the CDR3 is TGTGCCAGCACCCCTAGGGGTATAGAGACCCAGTACTTC. This codes for CASTPRGIETQYF.